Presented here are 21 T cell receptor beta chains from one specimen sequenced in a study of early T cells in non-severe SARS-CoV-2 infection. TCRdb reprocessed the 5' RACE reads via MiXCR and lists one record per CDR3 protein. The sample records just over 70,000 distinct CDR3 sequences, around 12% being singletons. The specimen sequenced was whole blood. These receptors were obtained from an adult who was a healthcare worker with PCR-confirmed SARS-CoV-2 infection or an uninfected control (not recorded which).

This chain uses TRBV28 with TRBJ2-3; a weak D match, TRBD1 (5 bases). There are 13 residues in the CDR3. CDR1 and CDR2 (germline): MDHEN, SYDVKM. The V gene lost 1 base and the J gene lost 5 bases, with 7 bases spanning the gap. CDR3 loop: CASSLFRGDTQYF. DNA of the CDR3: TGTGCCAGCAGTTTATTTAGGGGAGATACGCAGTATTTT.

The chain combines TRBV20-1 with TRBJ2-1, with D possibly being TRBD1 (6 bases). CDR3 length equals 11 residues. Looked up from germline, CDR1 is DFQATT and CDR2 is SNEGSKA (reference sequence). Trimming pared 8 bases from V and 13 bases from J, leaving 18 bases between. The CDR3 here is CSRSQGTTQFF. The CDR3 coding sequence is TGCAGTCGCTCCCAGGGGACCACCCAGTTCTTC.

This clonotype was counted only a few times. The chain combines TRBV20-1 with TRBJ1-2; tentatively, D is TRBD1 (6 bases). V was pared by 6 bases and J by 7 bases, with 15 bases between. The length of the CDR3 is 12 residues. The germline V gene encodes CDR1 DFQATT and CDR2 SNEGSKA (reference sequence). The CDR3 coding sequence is TGCAGTGCGATGGGGGGCGACGCTGGCTACACCTTC. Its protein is CSAMGGDAGYTF.

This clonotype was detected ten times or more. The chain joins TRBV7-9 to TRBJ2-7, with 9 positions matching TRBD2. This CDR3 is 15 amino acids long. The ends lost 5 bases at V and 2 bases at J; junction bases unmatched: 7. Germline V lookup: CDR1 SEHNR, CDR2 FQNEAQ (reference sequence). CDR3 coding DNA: TGTGCCAGCAGCCACACGAGCGGGAGGCCCTACGAGCAGTACTTC. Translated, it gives CASSHTSGRPYEQYF.

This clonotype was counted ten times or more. DNA of the CDR3: TGTGCCAGCACCTTTAACGGGGGGATTAACACCGGGGAGCTGTTTTTT. Translated, it gives CASTFNGGINTGELFF. The chain couples TRBV12-3 or TRBV12-4 to TRBJ2-2; TRBD2 matches 7 bases. CDR3 size: 16 residues. V was pared by 7 bases and J by 2 bases, with 10 bases of the junction left unmatched.

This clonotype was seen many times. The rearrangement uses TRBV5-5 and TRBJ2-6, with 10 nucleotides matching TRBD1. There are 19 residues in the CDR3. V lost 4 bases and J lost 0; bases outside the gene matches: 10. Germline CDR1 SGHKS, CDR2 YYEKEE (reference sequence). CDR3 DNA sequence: TGTGCCAGCAGCGATCCGCGACAGGGGGCGGCCTCTGGGGCCAACGTCCTGACTTTC. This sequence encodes CASSDPRQGAASGANVLTF.

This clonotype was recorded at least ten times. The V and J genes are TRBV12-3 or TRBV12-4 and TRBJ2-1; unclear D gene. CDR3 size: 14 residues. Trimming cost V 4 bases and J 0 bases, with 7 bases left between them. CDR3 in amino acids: CASSYPTSYNEQFF. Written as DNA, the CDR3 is TGTGCCAGCAGTTACCCCACCTCCTACAATGAGCAGTTCTTC.

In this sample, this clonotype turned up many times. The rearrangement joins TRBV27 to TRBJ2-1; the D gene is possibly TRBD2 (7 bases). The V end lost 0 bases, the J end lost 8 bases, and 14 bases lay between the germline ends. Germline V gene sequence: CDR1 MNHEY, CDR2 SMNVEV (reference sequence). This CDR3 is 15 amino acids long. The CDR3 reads CASSLSGGANYEQFF. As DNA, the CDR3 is TGTGCCAGCAGTTTATCGGGGGGGGCTAATTATGAGCAGTTCTTC.

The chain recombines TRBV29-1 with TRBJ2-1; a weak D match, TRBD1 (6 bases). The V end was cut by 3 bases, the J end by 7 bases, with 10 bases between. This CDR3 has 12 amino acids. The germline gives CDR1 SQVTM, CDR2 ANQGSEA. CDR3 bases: TGCAGCGTTGAGAAACAGGGTAATGAGCAGTTCTTC. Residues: CSVEKQGNEQFF.

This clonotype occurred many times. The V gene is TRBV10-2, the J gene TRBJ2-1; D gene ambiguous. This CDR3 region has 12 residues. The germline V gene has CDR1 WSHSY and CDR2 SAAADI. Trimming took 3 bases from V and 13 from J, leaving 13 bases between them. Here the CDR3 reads CASSERLYTQFF. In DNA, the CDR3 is TGCGCCAGCAGTGAACGCCTATACACTCAGTTCTTC.

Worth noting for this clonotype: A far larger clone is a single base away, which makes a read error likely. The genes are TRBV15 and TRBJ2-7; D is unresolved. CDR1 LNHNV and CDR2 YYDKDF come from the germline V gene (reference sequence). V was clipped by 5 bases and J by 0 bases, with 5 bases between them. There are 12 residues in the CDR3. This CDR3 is CATSPNSYEQYF. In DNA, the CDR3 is TGTGCCACCAGCCCCAACTCCTACGAGCAGTACTTC.

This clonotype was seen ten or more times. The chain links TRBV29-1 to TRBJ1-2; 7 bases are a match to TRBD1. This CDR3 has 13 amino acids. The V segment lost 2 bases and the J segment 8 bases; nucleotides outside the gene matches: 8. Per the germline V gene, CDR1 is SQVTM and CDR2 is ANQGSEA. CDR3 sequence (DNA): TGCAGCGTTGAATCCGACAGGGATGGAGGCTACACCTTC. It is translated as CSVESDRDGGYTF.

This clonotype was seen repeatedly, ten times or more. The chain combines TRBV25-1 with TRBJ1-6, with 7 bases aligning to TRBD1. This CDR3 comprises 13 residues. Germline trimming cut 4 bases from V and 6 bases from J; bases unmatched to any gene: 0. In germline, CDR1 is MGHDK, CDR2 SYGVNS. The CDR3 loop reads CASSGDSNSPLHF. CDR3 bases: TGTGCCAGCAGTGGGGACAGTAATTCACCCCTCCACTTT.

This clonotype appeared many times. The CDR3 DNA is TGTGCCAGCAGTCGGCCAGATAGCAATCAGCCCCAGCATTTT. This codes for CASSRPDSNQPQHF. The V call is TRBV6-2 or TRBV6-3, the J call TRBJ1-5; unclear D gene. The CDR3 runs 14 residues. Looked up from germline, CDR1 is MNHEY and CDR2 is SVGEGT. The V end lost 5 bases, the J end lost 0 bases, and 8 bases lay between the germline ends.

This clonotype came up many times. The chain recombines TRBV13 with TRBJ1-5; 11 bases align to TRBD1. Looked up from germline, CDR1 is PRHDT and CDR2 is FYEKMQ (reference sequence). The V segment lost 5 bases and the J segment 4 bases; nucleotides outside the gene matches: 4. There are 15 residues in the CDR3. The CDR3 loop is CASSMGTGGNQPQHF. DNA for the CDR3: TGTGCCAGCAGCATGGGGACAGGGGGAAATCAGCCCCAGCATTTT.

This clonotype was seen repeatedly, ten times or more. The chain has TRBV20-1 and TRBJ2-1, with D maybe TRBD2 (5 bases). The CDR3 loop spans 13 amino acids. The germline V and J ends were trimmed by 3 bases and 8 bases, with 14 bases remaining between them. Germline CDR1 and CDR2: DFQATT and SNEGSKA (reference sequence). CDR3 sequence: CSASGDAVYEQFF. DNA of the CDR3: TGCAGTGCTAGCGGGGATGCGGTCTATGAGCAGTTCTTC.

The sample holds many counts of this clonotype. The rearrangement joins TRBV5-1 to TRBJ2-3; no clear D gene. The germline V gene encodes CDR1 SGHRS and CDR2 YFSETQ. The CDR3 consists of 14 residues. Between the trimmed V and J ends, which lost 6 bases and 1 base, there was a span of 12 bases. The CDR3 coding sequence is TGCGCCAGCAACACTGTAGAGGGCACAGATACGCAGTATTTT. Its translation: CASNTVEGTDTQYF.

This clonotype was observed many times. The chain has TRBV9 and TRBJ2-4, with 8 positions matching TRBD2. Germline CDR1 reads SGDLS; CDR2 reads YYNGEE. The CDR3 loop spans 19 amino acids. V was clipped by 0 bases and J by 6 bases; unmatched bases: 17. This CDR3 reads CASSVGNIWDSGKANIQYF. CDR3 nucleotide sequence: TGTGCCAGCAGCGTAGGGAACATTTGGGATAGCGGGAAAGCAAACATTCAGTACTTC.

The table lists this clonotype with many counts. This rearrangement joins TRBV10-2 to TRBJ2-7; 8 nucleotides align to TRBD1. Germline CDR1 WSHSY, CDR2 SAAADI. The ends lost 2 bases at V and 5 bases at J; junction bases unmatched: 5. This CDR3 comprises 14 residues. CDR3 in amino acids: CASSEPMTGDEQYF. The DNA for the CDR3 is TGCGCCAGCAGTGAGCCGATGACAGGGGACGAGCAGTACTTC.

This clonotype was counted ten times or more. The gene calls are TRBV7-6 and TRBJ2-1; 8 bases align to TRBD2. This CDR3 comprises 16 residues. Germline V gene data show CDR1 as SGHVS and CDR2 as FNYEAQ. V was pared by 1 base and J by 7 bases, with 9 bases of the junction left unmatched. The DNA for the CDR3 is TGTGCCAGCAGCTTAGAAACCCAGCGGGGGACTAATGAGCAGTTCTTC. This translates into CASSLETQRGTNEQFF.

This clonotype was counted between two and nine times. The CDR3 protein is CASSPELEAFF. In DNA, the CDR3 is TGTGCCAGCAGCCCAGAACTGGAAGCTTTCTTT. V usage is TRBV7-9 and J usage is TRBJ1-1; D unresolved. This CDR3 contains 11 residues. Germline V gives CDR1 SEHNR, CDR2 FQNEAQ (reference sequence). Trimming took off 5 bases at V and 8 bases at J, with 9 bases between the two ends.